This entry features one T cell receptor (beta chain) sequence. Its antigen is as yet unknown. This entry comes from a study of CD4 T cells in relation to SARS-CoV-2 and coronaviruses. Overall study: The HLA restriction of the shared crossreactive spike epitopes was mapped. Overall study results and limits: Samples before the pandemic and after infection were not matched within any donor. The cross-reactivity analysis covered only spike protein, not other viral proteins. The assay detects memory recall responses, not culture-primed primary responses.

Unexposed donor CD4+ T cells date from about 2010-2018, before the COVID-19 pandemic. Only in-frame clones appear in the TCRdb table, and some are missing; sequencing was by immunoSEQ multiplex PCR. The table has 55,000 to 70,000 clones, more than 85% seen once. Germline loops: CDR1 SEHNR, CDR2 FQNEAQ (reference sequence). The V segment lost 4 bases and the J segment 5 bases; nucleotides outside the gene matches: 5. This CDR3 is 15 amino acids long. The specimen was naive CD4+ T cells from PBMCs. As to subset: naive CD4+ T cells isolated by negative enrichment. J is TRBJ2-1 and V is TRBV7-9, with TRBD2 matching 10 bases. This sequence originates from a human donor in good health. CDR3 bases: TGTGCCAGCAGCTCCAGCGGGAGGGCCGACAATGAGCAGTTCTTC. It specifies CASSSSGRADNEQFF.